Below, 3 T cell receptor beta chains from the same sample are listed, as sequenced in a study of radiation and T cells in renal cell carcinoma. Time point reported: baseline pretreatment blood. Treatment of the sample: 15 Gy SBRT to primary tumor, nephrectomy 4 weeks later. Here immunoSEQ multiplex PCR was the method, and the copy in TCRdb shows in-frame clones only, minus some. The data contain about 140,000 clones, roughly 83% of them singletons. Sequences were derived from blood, sampled from a patient whose treatment included radiotherapy and nephrectomy. These receptors were collected from a woman between 45 and 65 years old with renal cell carcinoma.

This clone occurred a few times. This chain uses TRBV5-1 with TRBJ2-5; D is unclear. Germline V gene lookup returns CDR1 SGHRS and CDR2 YFSETQ. Deletions cut 0 bases from V and 7 bases from J, with 13 bases between. The length of the CDR3 is 14 residues. CDR3 coding DNA: TGCGCCAGCAGCTTGGCGGCCAGTGACTTGACCCAGTACTTC. This codes for CASSLAASDLTQYF.

The chain uses TRBV30 and TRBJ1-2; D is unclear. The V end was cut by 0 bases, the J end by 1 base, with 15 bases between. In germline, CDR1 is GTSNPN, CDR2 SVGIG (reference sequence). The CDR3 length is 16 residues. The DNA for the CDR3 is TGTGCCTGGAGTGTAGGAGTATTAGGAGTTAACTATGGCTACACCTTC. Translating it yields CAWSVGVLGVNYGYTF. Using reference TRBV30 and TRBJ1-2 for the parts outside the CDR3, the full variable domain is SQTIHQWPATLVQPVGSPLSLECTVEGTSNPNLYWYRQAAGRGLQLLFYSVGIGQISSEVPQNLSASRPQDRQFILSSKKLLLSDSGFYLCAWSVGVLGVNYGYTFGSGTRLTVV.

The CDR3 coding sequence is TGTGCCAGCAAGGGGACTACGATCACAGATACGCAGTATTTT. Protein sequence: CASKGTTITDTQYF. The V call is TRBV5-6, the J call TRBJ2-3, with 7 bases identical to TRBD2. The germline V gene encodes CDR1 SGHDT and CDR2 YYEEEE. V lost 6 bases and J lost 2; bases outside the gene matches: 6. The CDR3 loop spans 14 amino acids.